These 8 T cell receptor beta chains originate from one sample sequenced in a study of Ad26.COV2.S vaccination and SARS-CoV-2 variants. Libraries were prepared by immunoSEQ multiplex PCR; TCRdb keeps only in-frame clonotypes and omits some of them. The table lists 380,000 or so clones, roughly 90% of them singletons. The treatment is: roughly 20 received Ad26.COV2.S at low or high dose, single or two shots; five or six received placebo; per-sample allocation not given. Following the first vaccine or placebo injection, samples were taken on day 63. The starting material was peripheral blood, obtained in a trial of Ad26.COV2.S vaccine versus placebo. The receptors stem from a person between 18 and 65 years old who received the Ad26.COV2.S COVID-19 vaccine or a placebo.

The rearrangement uses TRBV28 and TRBJ1-1, with D perhaps TRBD1 (6 bases). The CDR3 sequence is 13 residues long. Germline V gene lookup returns CDR1 MDHEN and CDR2 SYDVKM. V was shortened by 6 bases and J by 1 base, with 9 bases between the two germline ends. The CDR3 DNA follows: TGTGCCAGCAGGGGGGGCTGGAACACTGAAGCTTTCTTT. Translating it yields CASRGGWNTEAFF.

Here the CDR3 DNA reads TGCAGCGTTGAAGGGGCAGGGAAGACCCAGTACTTC. Translation gives CSVEGAGKTQYF. The genes are TRBV29-1 and TRBJ2-5; D is perhaps TRBD1 (5 bases). CDR3 size: 12 residues. V gave up 1 base and J gave up 6 bases, with 9 bases separating them. Per germline, CDR1 SQVTM and CDR2 ANQGSEA.

V gene TRBV6-2 or TRBV6-3 combines with J gene TRBJ1-6, with 8 bases identical to TRBD1. Trimming cost V 0 bases and J 5 bases; bases outside gene matches: 3. Germline-derived CDR1 and CDR2 are MNHEY and SVGEGT. The CDR3 length is 16 residues. The DNA for the CDR3 is TGTGCCAGCAGTTACTCTGCAGGGGGCAATAATTCACCCCTCCACTTT. Protein: CASSYSAGGNNSPLHF.

This clone was observed once. The chain links TRBV13 to TRBJ1-1; 7 positions match TRBD1. The CDR3 has 15 residues. Losses at the gene ends were 2 bases for V and 4 bases for J; bases not matched to a gene: 7. CDR1 and CDR2 from the germline V gene are PRHDT and FYEKMQ (reference sequence). DNA for the CDR3: TGTGCCAGCAGCTTACCCTCGCAGGGGGTCACTGAAGCTTTCTTT. As protein: CASSLPSQGVTEAFF.

Regarding this clone: At one end, the junction sequence differs from germline, possibly due to a read error. The chain employs TRBV16 and TRBJ1-1; 8 bases map to TRBD1. The CDR3 consists of 15 residues. Germline V gene sequence: CDR1 KGHSY, CDR2 FQNENV. CDR3 sequence (DNA): TGTGCCAGCAGCCAATCCAAGGGCTCCTTAAGGGGGGACAGGTTT. Protein sequence: CASSQSKGSLRGDRF.

The rearrangement joins TRBV5-1 to TRBJ1-6; tentative D call: TRBD1 (5 bases). CDR3 length equals 14 residues. Germline loops: CDR1 SGHRS, CDR2 YFSETQ. With 5 bases removed from V and 7 bases from J, the gap between germline ends came to 13 bases. The CDR3, as DNA: TGCGCCAGCAGGGCGGGTCCAGGGAATTCACCCCTCCACTTT. As protein: CASRAGPGNSPLHF.

The genes are TRBV6-5 and TRBJ1-6, with D unresolved. V shed 7 bases and J shed 7 bases, with 11 bases lying between them. CDR1 and CDR2 from the germline V gene are MNHEY and SVGAGI. The CDR3 is 13 residues long. CDR3 coding DNA: TGTGCCAGCACTAAAGGCGCCAATTCACCCCTCCACTTT. Its translation: CASTKGANSPLHF.

In this sample, this clone turned up many times. The chain recombines TRBV6-2 or TRBV6-3 with TRBJ1-2; 11 bases are a match to TRBD1. Per the germline V gene, CDR1 is MNHEY and CDR2 is SVGEGT. The junction had 5 bases not matched to a gene; V was cut back by 5 bases and J by 3 bases. The CDR3 contains 15 residues. The CDR3 region has the DNA TGTGCCAGCAGTCAACGGACAGGGGGCGACTATGGCTACACCTTC. It is translated as CASSQRTGGDYGYTF.